Shown below are 21 T cell receptor beta chains from a single sample sequenced in a study of cytomegalovirus exposure and HLA in healthy donors. PCR was performed using 60 Vbeta and 13 Jbeta primers. Here immunoSEQ multiplex PCR was the method, and the copy in TCRdb shows in-frame clones only, minus some. Found here are 100,000 to 150,000 clones, more than 80% of them singletons; the top ten hold less than 3%. The sample comprised PBMCs. The receptor set was obtained from a man between 25 and 39 years old in good health and CMV-seronegative.

The chain uses TRBV19 and TRBJ1-2; 11 bases line up with TRBD1. The germline V gene encodes CDR1 LNHDA and CDR2 SQIVND (reference sequence). J lost 0 bases, V lost 7 bases, and 13 bases had no gene match. CDR3 length: 18 amino acids. The CDR3 DNA follows: TGTGCCAGTATCCGATCCGGGACAGGGGGGCGAGCTAACTATGGCTACACCTTC. Translated: CASIRSGTGGRANYGYTF.

The chain uses TRBV9 and TRBJ1-1; D ambiguous. The germline V gene encodes CDR1 SGDLS and CDR2 YYNGEE. V gave up 3 bases and J gave up 7 bases, with 10 bases separating them. The CDR3 extends over 12 amino acids. The CDR3 DNA reads TGTGCCAGCAGCGATATTGGGCGTGAAGCTTTCTTT. It is translated as CASSDIGREAFF.

The CDR3 region is CASSQVPQIGREQYF. CDR3 in DNA: TGCGCCAGCAGCCAAGTTCCACAGATAGGGAGAGAGCAGTACTTC. The chain is built from TRBV4-1 and TRBJ2-7; a possible D gene is TRBD2 (5 bases). The CDR3 consists of 15 residues. The ends were cut back, 1 base at V and 7 bases at J, with 17 bases in the middle. Germline V gene sequence: CDR1 MGHRA, CDR2 YSYEKL.

The chain has TRBV15 and TRBJ2-5; possibly TRBD1 for D (5 bases). V was shortened by 2 bases and J by 7 bases, with 14 bases between the two germline ends. The CDR3 length is 14 residues. Germline V gene lookup returns CDR1 LNHNV and CDR2 YYDKDF (reference sequence). The CDR3 DNA follows: TGTGCCACCAGCAGACCTCAGGGTTTGCGGACCCAGTACTTC. Translated, it gives CATSRPQGLRTQYF.

For this clone: A read error may account for a junction end that differs from germline. The chain combines TRBV2 with TRBJ1-2, with unresolved D. The CDR3 runs 10 residues. Germline values: CDR1 SNHLY, CDR2 FYNNEI. CDR3 in amino acids: CASSEVTHNF. For the CDR3, the DNA is TGTGCCAGCAGTGAAGTTACTCATAACTTC.

This clone was seen just once. A junction end diverges from the germline sequence, so it may reflect a read error. V and J are TRBV29-1 and TRBJ2-5; possible D gene TRBD2, 6 bases. This CDR3 region has 12 residues. From germline, CDR1 is SQVTM and CDR2 ANQGSEA. CDR3 sequence (DNA): TGCGGCGTCCGGGAGCCCCTCAAGACCCAGTACTTC. Its protein product is CGVREPLKTQYF.

This chain's CDR3 is CASSYRLARNEQFF. Written as DNA, the CDR3 is TGTGCCAGCAGTTACCGACTAGCCCGCAATGAGCAGTTCTTC. The rearrangement joins TRBV6-5 to TRBJ2-1, with TRBD2 identical over 7 bases. The V segment lost 2 bases and the J segment 6 bases; nucleotides outside the gene matches: 4. The length of the CDR3 is 14 residues. The germline V gene has CDR1 MNHEY and CDR2 SVGAGI.

The genes are TRBV7-9 and TRBJ2-7, with 13 bases aligning to TRBD2. V was pared by 2 bases and J by 3 bases, with 1 base of the junction left unmatched. Per the germline V gene, CDR1 is SEHNR and CDR2 is FQNEAQ (reference sequence). The CDR3 extends over 15 amino acids. CDR3 protein: CASSLWTSGGYEQYF. The CDR3 bases are TGTGCCAGCAGCTTATGGACTAGCGGGGGCTACGAGCAGTACTTC.

V usage is TRBV9 and J usage is TRBJ2-1; 10 bases are a match to TRBD2. CDR1 and CDR2 from the germline V gene are SGDLS and YYNGEE. The CDR3 sequence is 15 residues long. V lost 4 bases, J lost 6 bases, and 7 bases stayed unmatched. The CDR3 DNA is TGTGCCAGCAGCCAAAGCGGGAGGGTCGGCAATGAGCAGTTCTTC. The encoded protein is CASSQSGRVGNEQFF.

The chain employs TRBV29-1 and TRBJ2-7; 8 nucleotides align to TRBD1. CDR1 and CDR2 from the germline V gene are SQVTM and ANQGSEA. Unmatched junction bases numbered 5, after V lost 4 bases and J lost 3 bases. This CDR3 has 13 residues. The CDR3 bases are TGCAGCGTTGTGACAGGGGAAGGCTACGAGCAGTACTTC. Protein product: CSVVTGEGYEQYF.

The rearrangement uses TRBV27 and TRBJ2-7, with D uncertain. The germline CDR1 and CDR2 sequences are MNHEY and SMNVEV (reference sequence). CDR3 length equals 13 residues. Trimming took 5 bases from V and 4 from J, leaving 12 bases between them. CDR3 loop: CASSPLGQYEQYF. CDR3 DNA: TGTGCCAGCAGTCCCCTTGGGCAGTACGAGCAGTACTTC.

The chain carries TRBV6-5 and TRBJ2-7; D not resolved. The CDR3 is made up of 13 amino acids. V was clipped by 7 bases and J by 5 bases, with 15 bases between them. Germline CDR1 reads MNHEY; CDR2 reads SVGAGI. This CDR3 is CASTDLGFDEQYF. The CDR3 region has the DNA TGTGCCAGCACCGACCTGGGCTTCGACGAGCAGTACTTC.

This rearrangement joins TRBV5-1 to TRBJ2-7, with TRBD2 identical over 12 bases. CDR1 is SGHRS, CDR2 YFSETQ, per germline. The CDR3 covers 16 residues. Unmatched junction bases numbered 8, after V lost 0 bases and J lost 7 bases. The CDR3 DNA reads TGCGCCAGCAGCTTGGGGACTAGCGGGAATGGAGGAGAGCAGTACTTC. This translates into CASSLGTSGNGGEQYF.

The rearrangement links TRBV6-5 to TRBJ1-3, with 10 bases lining up with TRBD1. The V segment lost 5 bases and the J segment 2 bases; nucleotides outside the gene matches: 3. The CDR3 sequence is 15 residues long. The germline V gene has CDR1 MNHEY and CDR2 SVGAGI. The CDR3 loop is CASSRDRGPGNTIYF. The DNA for the CDR3 is TGTGCCAGCAGTCGGGACAGGGGACCTGGAAACACCATATATTTT.

The DNA of the CDR3 is TGTGCCAGCAGCGGTCACAGGGTGGGGTCCTACAATGAGCAGTTCTTC. Protein product: CASSGHRVGSYNEQFF. V gene TRBV7-3 combines with J gene TRBJ2-1; D may be TRBD1 (6 bases). The CDR3 contains 16 residues. CDR1 and CDR2 (germline): SGHTA, FQGTGA. Trimming removed 5 bases at V and 1 base at J, with 15 bases between.

The V call is TRBV4-1, the J call TRBJ2-1, with D tentatively TRBD2 (6 bases). Trimming took off 0 bases at V and 0 bases at J, with 12 bases between the two ends. CDR1 and CDR2 (germline): MGHRA, YSYEKL. The CDR3 runs to 17 residues. The CDR3 coding sequence is TGCGCCAGCAGCCAAGATCCGCCCGGGAGCTCCTACAATGAGCAGTTCTTC. Its protein is CASSQDPPGSSYNEQFF.

This clone was seen only once. J is TRBJ1-6 and V is TRBV27; D not resolved. Trimming took 3 bases from V and 8 from J, leaving 5 bases between them. The CDR3 consists of 12 residues. Germline V gene lookup returns CDR1 MNHEY and CDR2 SMNVEV (reference sequence). The CDR3 DNA reads TGTGCCAGCAGTTTTCGGTATTCACCCCTCCACTTT. It yields the protein CASSFRYSPLHF.

The chain combines TRBV6-5 with TRBJ2-7; 11 nucleotides align to TRBD2. This CDR3 contains 13 residues. With V trimmed by 6 bases and J by 6 bases, 4 bases remained unmatched. Germline values: CDR1 MNHEY, CDR2 SVGAGI. CDR3 nucleotides: TGTGCCAGCAGAACCGGGACTAGCGGCGAGCAGTACTTC. Protein sequence: CASRTGTSGEQYF.

V gene TRBV4-2 combines with J gene TRBJ2-7; TRBD2 matches at 7 bases. The V gene end was trimmed by 1 base and the J gene end by 4 bases; junction bases not matched to a gene: 4. The germline CDR1 and CDR2 sequences are LGHNA and YNFKEQ. This CDR3 spans 14 amino acids. CDR3 in amino acids: CASSQGLADYEQYF. The CDR3, as DNA: TGTGCCAGCAGCCAAGGGCTAGCGGATTACGAGCAGTACTTC.

The chain uses TRBV10-2 and TRBJ2-5, with 7 bases identical to TRBD2. The V and J ends lost 2 bases and 4 bases, in that order; junction bases with no gene match: 4. This CDR3 spans 14 amino acids. The germline V gene has CDR1 WSHSY and CDR2 SAAADI. The DNA of the CDR3 is TGCGCCAGCAGTGAGGGTGGGAGGGGAGAGACCCAGTACTTC. Amino acid sequence: CASSEGGRGETQYF.

This clone was seen a handful of times. The rearrangement joins TRBV6-5 to TRBJ1-1; TRBD1 is a possible D gene (6 bases). The V gene's germline CDR1 is MNHEY and CDR2 SVGAGI. V lost 7 bases to trimming and J lost 1 base, with 7 bases between them. The CDR3 extends over 12 amino acids. The CDR3 is CASIRGNTEAFF. CDR3 DNA sequence: TGTGCCAGCATCAGGGGGAACACTGAAGCTTTCTTT.